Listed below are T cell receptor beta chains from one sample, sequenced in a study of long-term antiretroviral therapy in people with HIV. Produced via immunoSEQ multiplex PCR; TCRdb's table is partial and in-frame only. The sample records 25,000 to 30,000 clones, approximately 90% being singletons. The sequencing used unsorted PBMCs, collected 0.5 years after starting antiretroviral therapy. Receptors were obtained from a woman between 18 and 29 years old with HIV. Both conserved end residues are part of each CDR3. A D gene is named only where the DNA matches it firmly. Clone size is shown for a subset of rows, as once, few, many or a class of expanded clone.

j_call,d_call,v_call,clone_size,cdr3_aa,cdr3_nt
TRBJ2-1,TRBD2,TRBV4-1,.,CASSQGLAGGGEQFF,TGCGCCAGCAGCCAGGGACTAGCGGGAGGAGGTGAGCAGTTCTTC
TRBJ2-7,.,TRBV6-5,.,CASWTVSYEQYF,TGTGCCAGCTGGACAGTCTCCTACGAGCAGTACTTC
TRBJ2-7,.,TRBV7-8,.,CASSPSETVSYEQYF,TGTGCCAGCAGCCCCTCTGAAACAGTGTCCTACGAGCAGTACTTC
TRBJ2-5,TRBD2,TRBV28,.,CASSLGGLAGWKGTQYF,TGTGCCAGCAGTTTAGGTGGACTAGCGGGATGGAAGGGGACCCAGTACTTC
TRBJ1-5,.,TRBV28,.,CASSLQGVLGQPQHF,TGTGCCAGCAGTTTACAAGGAGTGCTCGGACAGCCCCAGCATTTT
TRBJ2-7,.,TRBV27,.,CASSFGGEGEQYF,TGTGCCAGCAGTTTTGGAGGGGAAGGCGAGCAGTACTTC
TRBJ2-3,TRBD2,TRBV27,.,CASSGTMGTDTQYF,TGTGCCAGCAGCGGGACTATGGGTACAGATACGCAGTATTTT
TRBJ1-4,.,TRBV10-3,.,CATSAGDANEKLFF,TGTGCCACTTCAGCTGGGGACGCTAATGAAAAACTGTTTTTT
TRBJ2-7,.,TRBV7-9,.,CASSLAEEAFGHEQYF,TGTGCCAGCAGCTTAGCGGAAGAAGCGTTTGGCCACGAGCAGTACTTC
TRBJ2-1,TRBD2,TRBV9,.,CASSGSRSGSKFNEQFF,TGTGCCAGCAGCGGTTCCCGTAGCGGGAGTAAGTTCAATGAGCAGTTCTTC
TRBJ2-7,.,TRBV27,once,CASSSFNEQYF,TGTGCCAGCAGTTCCTTCAACGAGCAGTACTTC
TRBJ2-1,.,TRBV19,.,CARRAGYNEQFF,TGTGCGAGGAGGGCGGGCTACAATGAGCAGTTCTTC
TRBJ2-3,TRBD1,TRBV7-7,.,CASRDRDRITDTQYF,TGTGCTAGCAGGGACCGGGACAGAATCACAGATACGCAGTATTTT
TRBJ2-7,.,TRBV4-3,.,CASSQESTGSYEQYF,TGCGCCAGCAGCCAAGAAAGTACTGGCTCCTACGAGCAGTACTTC
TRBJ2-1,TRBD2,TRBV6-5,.,CASSLFGTRNEQFF,TGTGCCAGCAGTCTATTTGGGACTAGGAATGAGCAGTTCTTC
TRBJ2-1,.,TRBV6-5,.,CASSYTSRFEQFF,TGTGCCAGCAGTTACACCTCCCGCTTTGAGCAGTTCTTC
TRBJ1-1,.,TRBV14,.,CASSQDSTYTEAFF,TGTGCCAGCAGCCAAGATTCCACCTACACTGAAGCTTTCTTT
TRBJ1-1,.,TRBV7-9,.,CASSPPSFEAFF,TGTGCCAGCAGCCCACCTTCTTTTGAAGCTTTCTTT
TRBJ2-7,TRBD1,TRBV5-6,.,CASSYRDRAVQYF,TGTGCCAGCAGCTACCGGGACAGGGCTGTGCAGTACTTC
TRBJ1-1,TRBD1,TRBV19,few,CASSTQGVTAFF,TGTGCCAGTAGTACACAGGGGGTAACAGCTTTCTTT
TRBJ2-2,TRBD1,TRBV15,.,CATSRDRGHGGELFF,TGTGCCACCAGCAGAGACAGGGGGCATGGCGGGGAGCTGTTTTTT
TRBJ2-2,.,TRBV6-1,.,CASSVHREEVSTGELFF,TGTGCCAGCAGTGTGCACAGGGAAGAGGTCAGCACCGGGGAGCTGTTTTTT
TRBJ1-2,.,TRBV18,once,CASSPLPDTRPYGYTF,TGTGCCAGCTCACCACTTCCGGACACTCGTCCCTATGGCTACACCTTC
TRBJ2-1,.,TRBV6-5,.,CASSYSQTYEQFF,TGTGCCAGCAGTTACTCGCAGACCTATGAGCAGTTCTTC
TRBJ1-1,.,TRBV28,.,CASSLGQFTEAFF,TGTGCCAGCAGTTTAGGGCAGTTCACTGAAGCTTTCTTT
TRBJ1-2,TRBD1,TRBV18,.,CASSPDRTGHGYTF,TGTGCCAGCTCACCGGACAGGACAGGTCATGGCTACACCTTC